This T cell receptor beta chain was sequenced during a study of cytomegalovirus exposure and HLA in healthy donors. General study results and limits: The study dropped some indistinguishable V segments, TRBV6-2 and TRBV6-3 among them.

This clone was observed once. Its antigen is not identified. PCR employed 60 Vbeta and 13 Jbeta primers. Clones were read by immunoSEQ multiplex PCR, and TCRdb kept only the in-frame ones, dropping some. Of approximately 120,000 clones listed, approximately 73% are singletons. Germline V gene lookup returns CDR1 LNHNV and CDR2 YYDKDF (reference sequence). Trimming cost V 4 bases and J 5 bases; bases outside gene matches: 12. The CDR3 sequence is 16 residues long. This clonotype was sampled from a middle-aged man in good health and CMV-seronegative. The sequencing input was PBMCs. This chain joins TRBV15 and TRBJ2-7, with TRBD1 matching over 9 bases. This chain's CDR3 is CATSNKYRGQRNEQYF. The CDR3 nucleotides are TGTGCCACCAGCAATAAATACAGGGGGCAGAGGAACGAGCAGTACTTC.